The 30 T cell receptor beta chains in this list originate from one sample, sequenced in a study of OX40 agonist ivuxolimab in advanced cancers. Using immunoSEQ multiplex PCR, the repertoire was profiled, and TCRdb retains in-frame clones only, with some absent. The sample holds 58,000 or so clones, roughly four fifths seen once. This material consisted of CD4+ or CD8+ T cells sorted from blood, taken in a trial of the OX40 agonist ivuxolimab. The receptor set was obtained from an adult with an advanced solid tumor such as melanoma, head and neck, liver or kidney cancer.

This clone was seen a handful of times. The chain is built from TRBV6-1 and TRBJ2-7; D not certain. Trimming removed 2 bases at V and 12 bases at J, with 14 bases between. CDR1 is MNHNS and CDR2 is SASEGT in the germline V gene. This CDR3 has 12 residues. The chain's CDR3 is CASSEQSTKAYF. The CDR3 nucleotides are TGTGCCAGCAGTGAACAGAGTACGAAGGCGTACTTC.

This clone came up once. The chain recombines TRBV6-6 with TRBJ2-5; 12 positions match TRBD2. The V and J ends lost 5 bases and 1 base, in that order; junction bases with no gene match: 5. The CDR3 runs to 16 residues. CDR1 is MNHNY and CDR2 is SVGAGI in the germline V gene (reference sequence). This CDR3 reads CASSPPSGRVQETQYF. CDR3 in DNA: TGTGCCAGCAGTCCCCCTAGCGGGAGGGTCCAAGAGACCCAGTACTTC.

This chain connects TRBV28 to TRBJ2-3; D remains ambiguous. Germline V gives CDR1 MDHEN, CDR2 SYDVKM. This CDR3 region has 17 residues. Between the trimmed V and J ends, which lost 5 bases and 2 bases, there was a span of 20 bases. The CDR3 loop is CASSQEGWSVNTDTQYF. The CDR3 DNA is TGTGCCAGCAGTCAAGAAGGGTGGTCTGTCAACACAGATACGCAGTATTTT.

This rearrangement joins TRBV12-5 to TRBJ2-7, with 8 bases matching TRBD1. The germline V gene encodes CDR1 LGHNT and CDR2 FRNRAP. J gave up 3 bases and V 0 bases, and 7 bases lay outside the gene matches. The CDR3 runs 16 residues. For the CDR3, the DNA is TGTGCTAGTGGTTTGGTACTTCCAGGGGGCAGCTACGAGCAGTACTTC. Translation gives CASGLVLPGGSYEQYF.

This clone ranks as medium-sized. CDR3 amino acids: CASSLESRFSYEQYF. As DNA, the CDR3 is TGTGCCAGCAGCTTAGAAAGCAGGTTCTCCTACGAGCAGTACTTC. This sequence joins TRBV7-2 and TRBJ2-7; D is unclear. The germline V gene has CDR1 SGHTA and CDR2 FQGNSA. The ends were cut back, 1 base at V and 0 bases at J, with 10 bases in the middle. CDR3 size: 15 residues.

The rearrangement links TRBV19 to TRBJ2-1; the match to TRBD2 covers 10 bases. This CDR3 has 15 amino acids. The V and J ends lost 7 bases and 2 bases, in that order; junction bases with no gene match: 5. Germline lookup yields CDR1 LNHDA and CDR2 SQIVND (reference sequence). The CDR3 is CASIPSGGAYNEQFF. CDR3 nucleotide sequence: TGTGCCAGTATTCCAAGCGGGGGGGCCTACAATGAGCAGTTCTTC.

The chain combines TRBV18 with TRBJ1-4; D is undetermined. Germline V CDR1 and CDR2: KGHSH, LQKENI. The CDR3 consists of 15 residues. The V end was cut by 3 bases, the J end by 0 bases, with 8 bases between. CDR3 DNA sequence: TGTGCCAGCTCACCTACCGCTGCAACTAATGAAAAACTGTTTTTT. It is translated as CASSPTAATNEKLFF.

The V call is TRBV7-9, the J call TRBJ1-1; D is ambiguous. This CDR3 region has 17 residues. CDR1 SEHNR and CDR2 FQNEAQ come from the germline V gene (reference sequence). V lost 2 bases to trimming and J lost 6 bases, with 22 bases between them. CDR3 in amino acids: CASSLSSLGSINSEAFF. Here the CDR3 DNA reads TGTGCCAGCAGCTTATCGAGTCTGGGCAGCATTAATTCTGAAGCTTTCTTT.

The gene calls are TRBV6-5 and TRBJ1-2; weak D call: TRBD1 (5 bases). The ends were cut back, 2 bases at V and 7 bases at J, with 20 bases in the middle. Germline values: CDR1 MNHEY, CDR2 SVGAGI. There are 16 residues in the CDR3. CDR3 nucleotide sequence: TGTGCCAGCAGTTACCAGGGCCCATGGGTTTCGGGTGGCTACACCTTC. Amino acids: CASSYQGPWVSGGYTF.

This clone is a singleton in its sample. CDR3 in amino acids: CASSTVAGRQETQYF. The CDR3 DNA follows: TGTGCCAGCAGCACAGTAGCGGGTCGACAAGAGACCCAGTACTTC. V and J are TRBV7-2 and TRBJ2-5; 7 bases are a match to TRBD2. Germline values: CDR1 SGHTA, CDR2 FQGNSA. CDR3 length equals 15 residues. Trimming cost V 5 bases and J 2 bases; bases outside gene matches: 8.

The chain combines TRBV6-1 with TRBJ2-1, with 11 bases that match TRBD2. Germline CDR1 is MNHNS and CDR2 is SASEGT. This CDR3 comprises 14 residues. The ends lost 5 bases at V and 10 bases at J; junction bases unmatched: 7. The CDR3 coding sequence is TGTGCCAGCAGTTCTAGCGGGGGGTACAGGGAGCAGTTCTTC. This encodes CASSSSGGYREQFF.

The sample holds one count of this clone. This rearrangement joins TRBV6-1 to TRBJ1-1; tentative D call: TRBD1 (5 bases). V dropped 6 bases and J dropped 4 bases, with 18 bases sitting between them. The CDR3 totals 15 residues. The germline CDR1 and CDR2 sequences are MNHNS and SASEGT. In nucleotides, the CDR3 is TGTGCCAGCAGCTACGGGACGGAGCAAAGCACTGAAGCTTTCTTT. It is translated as CASSYGTEQSTEAFF.

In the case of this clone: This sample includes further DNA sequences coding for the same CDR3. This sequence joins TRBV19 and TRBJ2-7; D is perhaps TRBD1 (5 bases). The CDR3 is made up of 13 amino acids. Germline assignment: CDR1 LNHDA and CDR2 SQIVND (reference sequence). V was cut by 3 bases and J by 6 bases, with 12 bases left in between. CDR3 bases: TGTGCCAGTAGTATTCGGCAGGGAAGCGAGCAGTACTTC. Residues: CASSIRQGSEQYF.

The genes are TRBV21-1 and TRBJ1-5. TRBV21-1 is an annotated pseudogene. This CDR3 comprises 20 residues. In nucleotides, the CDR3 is TGTGCCAGCAGCAAAAGTCAGAAGGTGGGTACAAACTATAGCAATCAGCCCCAGCATTTT. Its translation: CASSKSQKVGTNYSNQPQHF.

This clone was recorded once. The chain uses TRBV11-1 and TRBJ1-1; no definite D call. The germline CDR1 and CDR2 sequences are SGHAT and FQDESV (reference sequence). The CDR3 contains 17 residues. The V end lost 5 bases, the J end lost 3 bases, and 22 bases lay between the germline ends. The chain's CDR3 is CASSDAGFGLMHTEAFF. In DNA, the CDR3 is TGTGCCAGCAGCGACGCGGGGTTCGGGCTCATGCACACTGAAGCTTTCTTT.

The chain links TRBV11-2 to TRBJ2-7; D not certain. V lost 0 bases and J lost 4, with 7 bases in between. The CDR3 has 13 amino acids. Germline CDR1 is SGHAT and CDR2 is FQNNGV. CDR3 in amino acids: CASSLDLSYEQYF. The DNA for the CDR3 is TGTGCCAGCAGCTTAGATCTTAGTTACGAGCAGTACTTC.

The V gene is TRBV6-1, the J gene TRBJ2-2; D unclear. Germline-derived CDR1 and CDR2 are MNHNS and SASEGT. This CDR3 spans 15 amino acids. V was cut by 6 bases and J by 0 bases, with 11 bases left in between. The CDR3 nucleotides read TGTGCCAGCAGCTTAGGCCCCTCGAACACCGGGGAGCTGTTTTTT. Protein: CASSLGPSNTGELFF.

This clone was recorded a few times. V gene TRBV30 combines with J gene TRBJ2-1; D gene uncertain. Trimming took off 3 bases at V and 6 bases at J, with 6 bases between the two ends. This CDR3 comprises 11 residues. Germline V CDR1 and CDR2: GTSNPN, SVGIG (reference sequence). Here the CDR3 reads CAWSQANEQFF. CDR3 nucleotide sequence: TGTGCCTGGAGCCAGGCCAATGAGCAGTTCTTC.

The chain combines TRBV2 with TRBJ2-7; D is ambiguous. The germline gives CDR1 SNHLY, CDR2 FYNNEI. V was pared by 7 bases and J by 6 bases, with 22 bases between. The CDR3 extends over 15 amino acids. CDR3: CASKPPSPGFSEQYF. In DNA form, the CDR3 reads TGTGCCAGCAAACCCCCCAGTCCCGGCTTTAGCGAGCAGTACTTC.

The CDR3 DNA reads TGTGCCAGCAGCTTAGGGGACAGGCATCCGATGGAGTATGGAAACACCATATATTTT. Its translation is CASSLGDRHPMEYGNTIYF. This rearrangement joins TRBV7-9 to TRBJ1-3, with 8 bases matching TRBD1. Germline V gives CDR1 SEHNR, CDR2 FQNEAQ (reference sequence). Trimming took 1 base from V and 3 from J; bases not matched to a gene: 14. CDR3 length: 19 amino acids.

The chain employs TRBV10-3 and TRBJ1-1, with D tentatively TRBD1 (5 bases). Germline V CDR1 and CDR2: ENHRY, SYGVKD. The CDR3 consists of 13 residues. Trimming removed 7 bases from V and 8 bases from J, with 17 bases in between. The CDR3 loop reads CAITRGEGLEAFF. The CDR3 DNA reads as TGTGCCATCACCCGGGGCGAGGGGCTGGAAGCTTTCTTT.

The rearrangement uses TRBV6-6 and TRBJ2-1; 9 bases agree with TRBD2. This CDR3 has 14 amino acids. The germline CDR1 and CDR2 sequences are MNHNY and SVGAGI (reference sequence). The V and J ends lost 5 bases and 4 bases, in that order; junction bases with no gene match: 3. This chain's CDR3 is CASSVAGAYNEQFF. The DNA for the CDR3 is TGTGCCAGCAGTGTAGCGGGAGCGTACAATGAGCAGTTCTTC.

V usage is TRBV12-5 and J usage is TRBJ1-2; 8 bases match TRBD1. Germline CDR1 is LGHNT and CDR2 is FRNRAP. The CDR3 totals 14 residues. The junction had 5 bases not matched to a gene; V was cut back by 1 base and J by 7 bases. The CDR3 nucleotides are TGTGCTAGTGGTTTGGGACAGGGGATCAGTGGCTACACCTTC. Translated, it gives CASGLGQGISGYTF. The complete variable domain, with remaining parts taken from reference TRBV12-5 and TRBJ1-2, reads DARVTQTPRHKVTEMGQEVTMRCQPILGHNTVFWYRQTMMQGLELLAYFRNRAPLDDSGMPKDRFSAEMPDATLATLKIQPSEPRDSAVYFCASGLGQGISGYTFGSGTRLTVV.

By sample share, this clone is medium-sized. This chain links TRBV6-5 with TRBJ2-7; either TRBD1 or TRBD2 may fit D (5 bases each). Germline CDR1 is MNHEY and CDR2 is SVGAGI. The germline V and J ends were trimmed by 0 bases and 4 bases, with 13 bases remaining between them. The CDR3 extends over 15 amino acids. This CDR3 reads CASSYSSTRGYEQYF. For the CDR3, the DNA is TGTGCCAGCAGTTACTCGAGTACGAGGGGATACGAGCAGTACTTC.

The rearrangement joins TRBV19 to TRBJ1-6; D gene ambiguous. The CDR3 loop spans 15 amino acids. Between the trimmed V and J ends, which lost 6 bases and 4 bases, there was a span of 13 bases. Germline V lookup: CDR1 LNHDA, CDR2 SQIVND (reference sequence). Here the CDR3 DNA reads TGTGCCAGTAGCCCGCTTCAGTCGTATAATTCACCCCTCCACTTT. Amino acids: CASSPLQSYNSPLHF.

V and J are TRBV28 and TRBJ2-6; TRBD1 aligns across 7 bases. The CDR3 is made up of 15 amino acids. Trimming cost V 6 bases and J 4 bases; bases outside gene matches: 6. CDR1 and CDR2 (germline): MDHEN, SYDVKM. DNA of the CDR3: TGTGCCAGCAGGGAGACAGGGTCCGGGGCCAACGTCCTGACTTTC. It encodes CASRETGSGANVLTF.

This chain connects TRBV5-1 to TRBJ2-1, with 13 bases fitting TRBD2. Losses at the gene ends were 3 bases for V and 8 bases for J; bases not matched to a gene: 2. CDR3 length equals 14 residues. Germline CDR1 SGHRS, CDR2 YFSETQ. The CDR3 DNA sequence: TGCGCCAGCAGCTGGACTAGCGGGGGCGATGAGCAGTTCTTC. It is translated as CASSWTSGGDEQFF.

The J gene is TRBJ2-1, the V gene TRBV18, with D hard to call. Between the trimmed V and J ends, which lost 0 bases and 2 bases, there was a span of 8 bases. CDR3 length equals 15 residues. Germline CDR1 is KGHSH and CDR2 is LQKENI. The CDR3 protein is CASSPPDGPYNEQFF. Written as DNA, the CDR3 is TGTGCCAGCTCACCACCCGACGGGCCCTACAATGAGCAGTTCTTC.

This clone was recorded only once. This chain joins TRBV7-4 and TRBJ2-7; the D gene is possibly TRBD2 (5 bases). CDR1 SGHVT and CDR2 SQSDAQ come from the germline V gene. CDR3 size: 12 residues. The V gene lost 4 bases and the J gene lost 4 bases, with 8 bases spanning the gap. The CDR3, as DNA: TGTGCCAGCAGCTATACTAGTTACGAGCAGTACTTC. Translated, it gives CASSYTSYEQYF. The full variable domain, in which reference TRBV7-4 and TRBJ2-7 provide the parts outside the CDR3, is GAGVSQSPRYKVAKRGRDVALRCDSISGHVTLYWYRQTLGQGSEVLTYSQSDAQRDKSGRPSGRFSAERPERSVSTLKIQRTEQGDSAVYLCASSYTSYEQYFGPGTRLTVT.

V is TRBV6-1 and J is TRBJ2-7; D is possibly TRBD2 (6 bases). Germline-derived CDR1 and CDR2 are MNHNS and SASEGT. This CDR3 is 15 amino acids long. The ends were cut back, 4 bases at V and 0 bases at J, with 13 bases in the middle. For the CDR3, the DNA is TGTGCCAGCAGTGGCGGGACGGTTAGCTCCTACGAGCAGTACTTC. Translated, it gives CASSGGTVSSYEQYF.